The 26 T cell receptor beta chains reported below all come from one sample, sequenced in a study of blood T cell repertoires in COVID-19. TCRdb's table, derived via immunoSEQ multiplex PCR, lists solely in-frame clones and lacks some. The table lists 95,000 to 150,000 clones, about four fifths of them singletons. The specimen sequenced was peripheral blood. These receptors came from a man aged 65-85 years with acute or convalescent COVID-19.

The V and J genes are TRBV6-2 or TRBV6-3 and TRBJ2-7; 9 bases map to TRBD1. From germline, CDR1 is MNHEY and CDR2 SVGEGT. Germline trimming cut 6 bases from V and 3 bases from J; bases unmatched to any gene: 15. The CDR3 has 17 residues. This chain's CDR3 is CASSHPQQGARLYEQYF. The CDR3 nucleotides are TGTGCCAGCAGCCATCCCCAACAGGGGGCAAGACTCTACGAGCAGTACTTC.

The J gene is TRBJ2-7, the V gene TRBV5-6, with 7 bases that match TRBD1. The CDR3 covers 14 residues. J was trimmed by 3 bases and V by 2 bases; bases with no gene match: 5. CDR1 SGHDT and CDR2 YYEEEE come from the germline V gene. CDR3 protein: CASSFRTGGYEQYF. CDR3 sequence (DNA): TGTGCCAGCAGCTTCCGGACAGGTGGCTACGAGCAGTACTTC.

The rearrangement links TRBV5-1 to TRBJ2-5; 8 bases line up with TRBD2. J was trimmed by 5 bases and V by 1 base; bases with no gene match: 7. Germline-derived CDR1 and CDR2 are SGHRS and YFSETQ. CDR3 length: 15 amino acids. DNA for the CDR3: TGCGCCAGCAGCTTGCCAGCGGGGGAAGGGGAGACCCAGTACTTC. Translating it yields CASSLPAGEGETQYF.

The chain recombines TRBV6-2 or TRBV6-3 with TRBJ2-2; the D gene is possibly TRBD2 (6 bases). The CDR3 extends over 18 amino acids. Trimming pared 2 bases from V and 3 bases from J, leaving 19 bases between. Per germline, CDR1 MNHEY and CDR2 SVGEGT. CDR3 region: CASSYTGSGVIDTGELFF. In DNA, the CDR3 is TGTGCCAGCAGTTACACAGGTTCGGGGGTTATCGACACCGGGGAGCTGTTTTTT.

The rearrangement links TRBV7-9 to TRBJ2-7, with TRBD1 identical over 7 bases. Germline CDR1 is SEHNR and CDR2 is FQNEAQ (reference sequence). The J segment lost 3 bases and the V segment lost 5 bases, leaving 7 bases of the junction unmatched. The CDR3 sequence is 14 residues long. CDR3 protein: CASSDRTGFYEQYF. For the CDR3, the DNA is TGTGCCAGCAGCGACCGGACAGGATTCTACGAGCAGTACTTC.

V is TRBV5-1 and J is TRBJ1-1; D is undetermined. In germline, CDR1 is SGHRS, CDR2 YFSETQ. The CDR3 is 15 amino acids. The germline V and J ends were trimmed by 6 bases and 4 bases, with 19 bases remaining between them. The CDR3: CASTLATSAVTEAFF. The CDR3 DNA reads TGCGCCAGCACGCTCGCGACTTCGGCGGTCACTGAAGCTTTCTTT.

V is TRBV10-3 and J is TRBJ2-3; 7 positions match TRBD2. The CDR3 has 14 residues. Germline assignment: CDR1 ENHRY and CDR2 SYGVKD. The junction had 2 bases not matched to a gene; V was cut back by 0 bases and J by 5 bases. CDR3 bases: TGTGCCATCAGTGAGTCGATAGCGGGAGATACGCAGTATTTT. Amino acids: CAISESIAGDTQYF.

V gene TRBV6-2 or TRBV6-3 combines with J gene TRBJ1-5; the D is unclear. The CDR3 runs to 10 residues. From germline, CDR1 is MNHEY and CDR2 SVGEGT. Trimming took 5 bases from V and 6 from J, leaving 2 bases between them. CDR3 nucleotides: TGTGCCAGCAGTCTTCAGCCCCAGCATTTT. Its translation is CASSLQPQHF.

This rearrangement joins TRBV18 to TRBJ1-1; 12 nucleotides match TRBD1. Germline V CDR1 and CDR2: KGHSH, LQKENI. Trimming cost V 6 bases and J 7 bases; bases outside gene matches: 9. The CDR3 runs 15 residues. The DNA of the CDR3 is TGTGCCAGCTCCCCGGGACAGGGGGCTTTTGGTGAAGCTTTCTTT. Translation: CASSPGQGAFGEAFF.

A few counts support this clone. The V and J genes are TRBV19 and TRBJ2-3, with 7 bases identical to TRBD1. J gave up 4 bases and V 6 bases, and 7 bases lay outside the gene matches. Germline CDR1 reads LNHDA; CDR2 reads SQIVND (reference sequence). This CDR3 region has 14 residues. The CDR3 here is CASSLNRGSDTQYF. CDR3 DNA sequence: TGTGCCAGTAGCCTAAACAGGGGTTCAGATACGCAGTATTTT.

This chain joins TRBV2 and TRBJ2-1; D perhaps matches TRBD1 (6 bases). The V end lost 5 bases, the J end lost 11 bases, and 13 bases lay between the germline ends. Looked up from germline, CDR1 is SNHLY and CDR2 is FYNNEI. There are 12 residues in the CDR3. Here the CDR3 DNA reads TGTGCCAGCAGTCCCCAAGGGACAAAGCAGTTCTTC. Its protein product is CASSPQGTKQFF.

The chain employs TRBV5-4 and TRBJ2-5; 8 bases fit TRBD2. V lost 1 base and J lost 3; bases outside the gene matches: 5. This CDR3 spans 15 amino acids. The germline CDR1 and CDR2 sequences are SGHNT and YYREEE (reference sequence). CDR3 amino acids: CASSLQGTREETQYF. The CDR3 DNA follows: TGTGCCAGCAGCTTGCAGGGGACTAGAGAAGAGACCCAGTACTTC.

V and J are TRBV4-3 and TRBJ2-5, with 9 bases lining up with TRBD2. There are 18 residues in the CDR3. J gave up 2 bases and V 0 bases, and 10 bases lay outside the gene matches. Germline V gene lookup returns CDR1 LGHNA and CDR2 YSLEER. The DNA for the CDR3 is TGCGCCAGCAGCCAAGAACCCCCGACTAGCGGAAATCAAGAGACCCAGTACTTC. Its protein product is CASSQEPPTSGNQETQYF.

The CDR3 sequence is CASSSGTKFYEQYF. CDR3 DNA: TGCGCCAGCAGTTCAGGGACAAAATTTTACGAGCAGTACTTC. This sequence joins TRBV5-1 and TRBJ2-7; a possible D gene is TRBD1 (6 bases). Germline-derived CDR1 and CDR2 are SGHRS and YFSETQ. The ends were cut back, 5 bases at V and 4 bases at J, with 16 bases in the middle. This CDR3 is built from 14 residues.

The chain joins TRBV5-1 to TRBJ1-3, with 8 bases identical to TRBD1. After removal of 4 bases from V and 0 bases from J, the junction contained 6 bases not matched to a gene. CDR1 and CDR2 (germline): SGHRS, YFSETQ. The CDR3 is 16 amino acids. The CDR3 protein is CASSPGQAFSGNTIYF. CDR3 DNA sequence: TGCGCCAGCAGCCCGGGACAGGCCTTCTCTGGAAACACCATATATTTT.

The chain couples TRBV5-1 to TRBJ2-1; possibly TRBD2 for D (7 bases). CDR1 and CDR2 from the germline V gene are SGHRS and YFSETQ. This CDR3 spans 18 amino acids. Trimming removed 0 bases from V and 2 bases from J, with 18 bases in between. CDR3 sequence: CASSLVRGAGLTYNEQFF. CDR3 in DNA: TGCGCCAGCAGCTTGGTCCGGGGGGCCGGCCTTACCTACAATGAGCAGTTCTTC.

This sequence joins TRBV6-2 or TRBV6-3 and TRBJ2-5, with TRBD1 identical over 8 bases. This CDR3 has 15 amino acids. Germline CDR1 MNHEY, CDR2 SVGEGT. Trimming at V came to 5 bases and at J to 4 bases, leaving 9 bases not matched to a gene. CDR3 DNA sequence: TGTGCCAGCAGTAGAAGACGGACAGGGTTAGAGACCCAGTACTTC. Translation: CASSRRRTGLETQYF.

The chain employs TRBV27 and TRBJ1-5; 9 bases are shared with TRBD1. CDR3 length: 14 residues. Unmatched junction bases numbered 7, after V lost 9 bases and J lost 4 bases. CDR1 and CDR2 from the germline V gene are MNHEY and SMNVEV (reference sequence). The CDR3 nucleotides are TGTGCCAGAGGGGACAGGGTTGGGAATCAGCCCCAGCATTTT. It is translated as CARGDRVGNQPQHF.

This sequence joins TRBV4-3 and TRBJ1-5; D is unresolved. In germline, CDR1 is LGHNA, CDR2 YSLEER. This CDR3 region has 14 residues. Deletions cut 0 bases from V and 7 bases from J, with 10 bases between. This chain's CDR3 is CASSQEARGQPQHF. In nucleotides, the CDR3 is TGCGCCAGCAGCCAAGAGGCCAGAGGGCAGCCCCAGCATTTT.

This sequence joins TRBV9 and TRBJ1-4; the D gene is possibly TRBD1 (5 bases). Looked up from germline, CDR1 is SGDLS and CDR2 is YYNGEE. The ends were cut back, 0 bases at V and 5 bases at J, with 8 bases in the middle. There are 14 residues in the CDR3. CDR3 residues: CASSVGTKNEKLFF. The CDR3 DNA sequence: TGTGCCAGCAGCGTAGGGACAAAAAATGAAAAACTGTTTTTT.

This rearrangement joins TRBV5-6 to TRBJ2-5; the match to TRBD2 covers 8 bases. Germline CDR1 and CDR2: SGHDT and YYEEEE. V gave up 4 bases and J gave up 1 base; unmatched junction bases: 6. The CDR3 runs 15 residues. CDR3 protein: CASSITSGGQETQYF. CDR3 DNA: TGTGCCAGCAGCATAACGAGCGGGGGCCAAGAGACCCAGTACTTC.

This chain uses TRBV6-5 with TRBJ1-4, with D possibly matching TRBD1 (5 bases). In germline, CDR1 is MNHEY, CDR2 SVGAGI. The CDR3 totals 15 residues. With 6 bases removed from V and 7 bases from J, the gap between germline ends came to 18 bases. The CDR3 nucleotides read TGTGCCAGCAGCCCAGGGTTAAGCGGGGGTGAAAAACTGTTTTTT. This sequence encodes CASSPGLSGGEKLFF.

This clone appeared a few times. The gene calls are TRBV28 and TRBJ2-1; D ambiguous. The length of the CDR3 is 11 residues. The germline CDR1 and CDR2 sequences are MDHEN and SYDVKM. Between the trimmed V and J ends, which lost 5 bases and 7 bases, there was a span of 6 bases. CDR3 residues: CASSVGNEQFF. In nucleotides, the CDR3 is TGTGCCAGCAGTGTCGGTAATGAGCAGTTCTTC.

V gene TRBV20-1 combines with J gene TRBJ2-1; D is unclear. This CDR3 region has 14 residues. The V gene lost 3 bases and the J gene lost 3 bases, with 12 bases spanning the gap. Germline CDR1 DFQATT, CDR2 SNEGSKA (reference sequence). The CDR3 nucleotides are TGCAGTGCTAGTGTTAGCCCCTTCTACAATGAGCAGTTCTTC. Its protein is CSASVSPFYNEQFF.

This clone was counted a few times. V and J are TRBV19 and TRBJ1-1, with a possible D match to TRBD1 (5 bases). The germline V gene encodes CDR1 LNHDA and CDR2 SQIVND (reference sequence). V gave up 6 bases and J gave up 6 bases, with 23 bases separating them. The CDR3 consists of 16 residues. Written as DNA, the CDR3 is TGTGCCAGTAGCCTTCTTTGGGTCAGGGCGAGAGCTGAAGCTTTCTTT. Protein sequence: CASSLLWVRARAEAFF. The entire variable domain, with the rest obtained from reference TRBV19 and TRBJ1-1, is as follows: DGGITQSPKYLFRKEGQNVTLSCEQNLNHDAMYWYRQDPGQGLRLIYYSQIVNDFQKGDIAEGYSVSREKKESFPLTVTSAQKNPTAFYLCASSLLWVRARAEAFFGQGTRLTVV.

The V call is TRBV14, the J call TRBJ2-3; D is possibly TRBD1 (5 bases). CDR3 length equals 17 residues. V lost 0 bases to trimming and J lost 3 bases, with 16 bases between them. Looked up from germline, CDR1 is SGHDN and CDR2 is FVKESK. CDR3 region: CASSQDRQGLWTDTQYF. The CDR3 DNA sequence: TGTGCCAGCAGCCAAGATCGCCAGGGTTTATGGACAGATACGCAGTATTTT.